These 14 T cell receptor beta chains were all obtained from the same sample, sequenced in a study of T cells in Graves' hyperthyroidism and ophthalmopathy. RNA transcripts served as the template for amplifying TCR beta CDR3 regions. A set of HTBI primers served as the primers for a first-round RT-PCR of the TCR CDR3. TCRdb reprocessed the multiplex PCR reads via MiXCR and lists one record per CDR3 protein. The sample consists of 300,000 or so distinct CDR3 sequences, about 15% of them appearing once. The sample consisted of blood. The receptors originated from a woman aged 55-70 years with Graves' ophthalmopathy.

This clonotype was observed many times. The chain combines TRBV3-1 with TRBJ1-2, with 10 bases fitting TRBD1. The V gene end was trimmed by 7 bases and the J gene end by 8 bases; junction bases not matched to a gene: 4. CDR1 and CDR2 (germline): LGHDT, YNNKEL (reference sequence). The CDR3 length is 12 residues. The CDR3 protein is CASTTGQGGYTF. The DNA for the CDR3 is TGTGCCAGCACCACGGGACAGGGGGGCTACACCTTC.

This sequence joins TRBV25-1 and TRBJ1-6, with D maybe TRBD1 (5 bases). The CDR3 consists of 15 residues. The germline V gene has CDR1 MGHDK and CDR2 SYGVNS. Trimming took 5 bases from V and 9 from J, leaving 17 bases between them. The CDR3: CASSLNGLRGSPLHF. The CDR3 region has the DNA TGTGCCAGCAGTCTTAATGGCTTGAGGGGTTCACCCCTCCACTTT.

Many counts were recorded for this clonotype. CDR3 region: CASSLNRISSPLHF. For the CDR3, the DNA is TGCGCCAGCAGCTTGAACAGGATAAGTTCACCCCTCCACTTT. This chain connects TRBV5-1 to TRBJ1-6; maybe TRBD1 (5 bases). V shed 1 base and J shed 9 bases, with 11 bases lying between them. The CDR3 is 14 residues long. Germline-derived CDR1 and CDR2 are SGHRS and YFSETQ.

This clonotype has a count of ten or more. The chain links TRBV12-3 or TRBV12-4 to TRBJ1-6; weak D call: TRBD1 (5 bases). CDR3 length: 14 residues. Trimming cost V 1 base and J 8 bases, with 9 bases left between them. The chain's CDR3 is CASSLDQGDSPLHF. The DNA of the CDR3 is TGTGCCAGCAGTTTAGACCAGGGTGATTCACCCCTCCACTTT.

The CDR3 DNA sequence: TGTGCCAGCAGCTTCCCTAGCGGGGGCAGCCAAGAGACCCAGTACTTC. It translates to CASSFPSGGSQETQYF. This chain uses TRBV5-5 with TRBJ2-5, with TRBD2 matching 10 bases. The V gene's germline CDR1 is SGHKS and CDR2 YYEKEE (reference sequence). The CDR3 is 16 amino acids. Trimming took 2 bases from V and 1 from J; bases not matched to a gene: 5.

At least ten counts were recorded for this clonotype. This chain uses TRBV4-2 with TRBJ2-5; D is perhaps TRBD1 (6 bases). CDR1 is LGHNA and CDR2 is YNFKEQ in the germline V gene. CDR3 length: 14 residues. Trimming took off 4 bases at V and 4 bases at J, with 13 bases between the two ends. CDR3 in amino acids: CASSPLGGSETQYF. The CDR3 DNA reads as TGTGCCAGCAGCCCACTAGGGGGTTCAGAGACCCAGTACTTC.

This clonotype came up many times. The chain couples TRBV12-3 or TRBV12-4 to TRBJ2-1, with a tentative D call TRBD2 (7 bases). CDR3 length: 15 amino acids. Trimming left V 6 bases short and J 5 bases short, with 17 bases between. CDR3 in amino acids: CASRQRGAGNNEQFF. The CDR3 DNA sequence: TGTGCCAGCAGACAACGGGGGGCCGGAAACAATGAGCAGTTCTTC.

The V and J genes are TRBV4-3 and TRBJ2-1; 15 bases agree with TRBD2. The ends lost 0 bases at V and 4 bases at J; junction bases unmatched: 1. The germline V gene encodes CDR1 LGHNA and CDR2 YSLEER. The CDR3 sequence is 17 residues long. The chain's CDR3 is CASSQDGTSGGYNEQFF. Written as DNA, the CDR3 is TGCGCCAGCAGCCAAGATGGGACTAGCGGGGGGTACAATGAGCAGTTCTTC.

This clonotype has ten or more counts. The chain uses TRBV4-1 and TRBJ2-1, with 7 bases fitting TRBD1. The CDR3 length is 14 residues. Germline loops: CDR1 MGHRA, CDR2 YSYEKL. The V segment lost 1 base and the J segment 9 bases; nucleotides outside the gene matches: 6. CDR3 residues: CASSQGSRGPEQFF. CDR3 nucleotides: TGCGCCAGCAGCCAAGGCTCGAGGGGGCCTGAGCAGTTCTTC.

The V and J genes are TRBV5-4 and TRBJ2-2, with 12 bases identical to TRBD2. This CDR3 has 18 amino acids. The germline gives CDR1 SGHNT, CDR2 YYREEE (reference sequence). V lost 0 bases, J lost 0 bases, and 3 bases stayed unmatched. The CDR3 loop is CASSLGGTSGSNTGELFF. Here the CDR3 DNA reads TGTGCCAGCAGCTTGGGCGGGACTAGCGGGTCGAACACCGGGGAGCTGTTTTTT.

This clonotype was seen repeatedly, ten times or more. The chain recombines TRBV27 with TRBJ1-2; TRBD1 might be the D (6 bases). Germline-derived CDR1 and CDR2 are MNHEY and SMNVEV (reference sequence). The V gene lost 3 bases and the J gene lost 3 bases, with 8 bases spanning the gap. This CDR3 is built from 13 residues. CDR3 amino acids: CASSFGQHYGYTF. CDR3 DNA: TGTGCCAGCAGTTTCGGACAGCACTATGGCTACACCTTC.

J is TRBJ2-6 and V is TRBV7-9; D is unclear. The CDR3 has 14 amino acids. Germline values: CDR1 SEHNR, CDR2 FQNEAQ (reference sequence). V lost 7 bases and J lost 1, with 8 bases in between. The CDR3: CASNDISGANVLTF. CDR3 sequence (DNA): TGTGCCAGCAACGATATATCTGGGGCCAACGTCCTGACTTTC.

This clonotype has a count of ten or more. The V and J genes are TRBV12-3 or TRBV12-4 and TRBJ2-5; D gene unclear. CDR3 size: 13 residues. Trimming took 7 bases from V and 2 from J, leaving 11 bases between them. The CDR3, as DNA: TGTGCCAGCAACCTCTGGGGACAAGAGACCCAGTACTTC. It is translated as CASNLWGQETQYF.

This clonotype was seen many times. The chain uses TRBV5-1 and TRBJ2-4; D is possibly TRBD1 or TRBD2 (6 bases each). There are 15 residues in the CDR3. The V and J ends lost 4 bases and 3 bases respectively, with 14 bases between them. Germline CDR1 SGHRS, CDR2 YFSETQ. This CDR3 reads CASSADGGLKNIQYF. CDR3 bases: TGCGCCAGCAGCGCCGACGGGGGCCTCAAAAACATTCAGTACTTC.